The 10 T cell receptor beta chains reported below all come from one sample, sequenced in a study of CD8+ T cells in alopecia areata. The treatment here: oral pan-JAK inhibitor, 5-10 mg twice daily. The authors extracted RNA and reverse transcribed it into cDNA as the sequencing template. TCRdb's table, derived via immunoSEQ multiplex PCR, lists solely in-frame clones and lacks some. The data contain 150,000 to 200,000 clones, over 55% of them singletons. The source material was CD4+ T cells sorted from blood, sampled at week 24, from a patient treated with tofacitinib. Every receptor here comes from a human donor with alopecia areata.

The rearrangement links TRBV18 to TRBJ1-4; D not resolved. The CDR3 loop spans 12 amino acids. CDR1 is KGHSH and CDR2 is LQKENI in the germline V gene. V was trimmed by 2 bases and J by 5 bases, leaving 3 bases between them. CDR3 DNA: TGTGCCAGCTCACCAGAGAATGAAAAACTGTTTTTT. This gives the protein CASSPENEKLFF.

This clone was seen only once. The chain carries TRBV7-8 and TRBJ1-6; TRBD1 matches at 8 bases. In germline, CDR1 is SGHVS, CDR2 FQNEAQ. V was clipped by 5 bases and J by 8 bases; unmatched bases: 11. This CDR3 has 16 residues. The CDR3 region is CASSVRRDRSYSPLHF. The CDR3 DNA reads TGTGCCAGCAGCGTCAGACGGGACAGGTCTTATTCACCCCTCCACTTT.

This clone was detected only a few times. The rearrangement links TRBV30 to TRBJ1-2; 8 nucleotides align to TRBD1. This CDR3 has 16 amino acids. Germline V gene sequence: CDR1 GTSNPN, CDR2 SVGIG (reference sequence). The junction had 10 bases not matched to a gene; V was cut back by 3 bases and J by 1 base. The CDR3 sequence: CAWRIYNRGNNYGYTF. The DNA of the CDR3 is TGTGCCTGGAGAATATACAACAGGGGGAATAACTATGGCTACACCTTC.

The chain links TRBV11-3 to TRBJ1-1, with no clear D. The ends were cut back, 0 bases at V and 4 bases at J, with 21 bases in the middle. From germline, CDR1 is SGHNT and CDR2 YENEEA. The CDR3 covers 18 residues. The CDR3 nucleotides are TGTGCCAGCAGCTTAGAATCCCGACTTGGACTTAGTGCCACTGAAGCTTTCTTT. The encoded protein is CASSLESRLGLSATEAFF.

The chain links TRBV14 to TRBJ1-1; TRBD1 is a possible D gene (6 bases). Between the trimmed V and J ends, which lost 1 base and 4 bases, there was a span of 10 bases. Germline loops: CDR1 SGHDN, CDR2 FVKESK. This CDR3 has 14 amino acids. The CDR3 DNA follows: TGTGCCAGCAGCCAAGGAGGAGGGGGCACTGAAGCTTTCTTT. It yields the protein CASSQGGGGTEAFF.

This rearrangement joins TRBV29-1 to TRBJ2-5, with TRBD1 as a possible D gene (5 bases). The CDR3 contains 12 residues. Trimming took 5 bases from V and 3 from J, leaving 10 bases between them. Germline V CDR1 and CDR2: SQVTM, ANQGSEA. The CDR3 bases are TGCAGCGTTTTGGCAGGGAAAGAGACCCAGTACTTC. Amino acid sequence: CSVLAGKETQYF.

The chain combines TRBV30 with TRBJ1-4; D possibly corresponds to TRBD1 (6 bases). The CDR3 extends over 15 amino acids. V lost 3 bases, J lost 3 bases, and 14 bases lay in between. Germline loops: CDR1 GTSNPN, CDR2 SVGIG (reference sequence). CDR3 in DNA: TGTGCCTGGAGCAAAAGGGGGGGCTCTAATGAAAAACTGTTTTTT. Amino acid sequence: CAWSKRGGSNEKLFF.

CDR3 nucleotides: TGTGCCTGGAAGGGTTCCGGGGGAGTGAGCTATGGCTACACCTTC. It codes for CAWKGSGGVSYGYTF. The rearrangement links TRBV30 to TRBJ1-2; maybe TRBD1 (5 bases). Trimming removed 4 bases at V and 4 bases at J, with 19 bases between. CDR3 length equals 15 residues. Germline CDR1 is GTSNPN and CDR2 is SVGIG (reference sequence). Looking up the rest from reference TRBV30 and TRBJ1-2 gives the full variable domain: SQTIHQWPATLVQPVGSPLSLECTVEGTSNPNLYWYRQAAGRGLQLLFYSVGIGQISSEVPQNLSASRPQDRQFILSSKKLLLSDSGFYLCAWKGSGGVSYGYTFGSGTRLTVV.

The rearrangement joins TRBV30 to TRBJ1-1, with D possibly matching TRBD1 (5 bases). Germline CDR1 and CDR2: GTSNPN and SVGIG (reference sequence). The V end was cut by 2 bases, the J end by 1 base, with 14 bases between. This CDR3 is 15 amino acids long. CDR3 DNA sequence: TGTGCCTGGAGTCACCCGGGGACGAGGAACACTGAAGCTTTCTTT. Translated, it gives CAWSHPGTRNTEAFF.

V is TRBV29-1 and J is TRBJ1-2, with 9 positions matching TRBD1. CDR3 length equals 12 residues. Germline CDR1 SQVTM, CDR2 ANQGSEA. The J segment lost 8 bases and the V segment lost 7 bases, leaving 8 bases of the junction unmatched. CDR3 residues: CSGRTGAWGYTF. The CDR3 nucleotides read TGCAGCGGAAGGACAGGGGCTTGGGGCTACACCTTC.